This is a list of T cell receptor beta chains from one sample in a study of blood T cell repertoires in COVID-19. Here immunoSEQ multiplex PCR was the method, and the copy in TCRdb shows in-frame clones only, minus some. The sample carries about 300,000 clones, 86% recorded once. The sequenced sample was PBMCs or T cells enriched from blood (not recorded which). The receptors stem from a man aged 25-40 years who had recovered from COVID-19. Each CDR3 is given with its conserved first and last residue. The order of the fields is J gene, V gene, CDR3 protein.

>TRBJ1-2|TRBV11-3
CASSLGDRLYGYTF
>TRBJ1-3|TRBV7-9
CASSPPRTASGNTIYF
>TRBJ2-7|TRBV25-1
CASSRAYEQYF
>TRBJ1-1|TRBV11-2
CASSLGRGQKMNTEAFF
>TRBJ2-2|TRBV27
CASSQTGGAGAGELFF
>TRBJ2-7|TRBV12-3/TRBV12-4
CASSPGIEQYF
>TRBJ1-2|TRBV7-2
CASSLAEGANYGYTF
>TRBJ1-1|TRBV24-1
CATSATGPGGTEAFF
>TRBJ1-2|TRBV6-5
CASSYQEGGYTF
>TRBJ1-5|TRBV6-5
CASSYSISAGEQPQHF
>TRBJ2-7|TRBV2
CASGHGTGGNEQYF
>TRBJ1-1|TRBV5-6
CASIPAPGETEAFF
>TRBJ1-1|TRBV5-1
CASSEQMTNTEAFF
>TRBJ2-5|TRBV27
CASRRQGAGLETQYF
>TRBJ1-1|TRBV19
CASSIAGTGTPEAFF
>TRBJ2-2|TRBV28
CASSLNTGELFF
>TRBJ1-2|TRBV11-2
CASSLEQGAYGYTF
>TRBJ2-3|TRBV14
CASSLALTGSHNTQYF
>TRBJ2-7|TRBV11-3
CASSPGPGREQYF
>TRBJ1-5|TRBV10-3
CAISDPGQVQGGNQPQHF
>TRBJ1-6|TRBV5-6
CASSLVQGSSYNSPLHF
>TRBJ2-1|TRBV2
CASSEGLGGYNEQFF
>TRBJ1-1|TRBV19
CATSPFGPWTEAFF
>TRBJ1-5|TRBV28
CASSSEQGTYSNQPQHF
>TRBJ1-5|TRBV6-5
CASSKQGYQPQHF
>TRBJ2-1|TRBV4-1
CASSQGLAGYNEQFF
>TRBJ1-5|TRBV24-1
CATSDMGQVNQPQHF
>TRBJ1-4|TRBV7-9
CASSSQGGSNEKLFF
>TRBJ2-3|TRBV24-1
CATSERTSGSWDTQYF
>TRBJ2-6|TRBV19
CASSIPGGTGANVLTF
>TRBJ2-7|TRBV6-1
CASREDVPYEQYF
>TRBJ1-4|TRBV28
CASSTRQGLREKLFF
>TRBJ1-5|TRBV18
CASSPSGLRNNQPQHF